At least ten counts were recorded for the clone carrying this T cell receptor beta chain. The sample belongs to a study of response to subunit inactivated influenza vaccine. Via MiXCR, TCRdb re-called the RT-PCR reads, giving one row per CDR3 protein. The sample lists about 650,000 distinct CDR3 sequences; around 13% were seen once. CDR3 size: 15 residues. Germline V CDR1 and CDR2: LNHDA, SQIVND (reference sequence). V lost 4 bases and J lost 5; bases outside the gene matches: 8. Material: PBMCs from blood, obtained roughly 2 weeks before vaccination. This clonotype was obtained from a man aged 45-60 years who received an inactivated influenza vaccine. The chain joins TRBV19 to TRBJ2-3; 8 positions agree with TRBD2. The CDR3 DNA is TGTGCCAGTAGTACCGGTCGGGGGGGAATAGATACGCAGTATTTT. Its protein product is CASSTGRGGIDTQYF.